This T cell receptor beta chain was found in a study of cytomegalovirus exposure and HLA in healthy donors. The CDR3 sequence is 16 residues long. Germline CDR1 SGHDT, CDR2 YYEEEE. The V and J ends lost 1 base and 2 bases, in that order; junction bases with no gene match: 5. Study conclusions and caveats: The study designated 160 or so TCR beta chains cytomegalovirus-associated. The presence/absence work took it that sequencing depth was about the same across donors. Some segments of the V type, notably TRBV6-2 and TRBV6-3, were excluded as indistinguishable.

The PCR had 60 Vbeta and 13 Jbeta primers. Using immunoSEQ multiplex PCR, the repertoire was profiled, and TCRdb retains in-frame clones only, with some absent. The data include some 180,000 clones; the top ten clones carry 6.5%. Of note for this clone: Antigen: not known.

The sequencing sample was made of PBMCs. The chain has TRBV5-6 and TRBJ2-1, with 8 positions matching TRBD2. The receptor was isolated from a man in his thirties or forties in good health and CMV-seronegative. The DNA of the CDR3 is TGTGCCAGCAGCTTGTGGGGCGGGGGGACCTACAATGAGCAGTTCTTC. Its protein product is CASSLWGGGTYNEQFF. Variable domain in full (rest from reference TRBV5-6 and TRBJ2-1): DAGVTQSPTHLIKTRGQQVTLRCSPKSGHDTVSWYQQALGQGPQFIFQYYEEEERQRGNFPDRFSGHQFPNYSSELNVNALLLGDSALYLCASSLWGGGTYNEQFFGPGTRLTVL.